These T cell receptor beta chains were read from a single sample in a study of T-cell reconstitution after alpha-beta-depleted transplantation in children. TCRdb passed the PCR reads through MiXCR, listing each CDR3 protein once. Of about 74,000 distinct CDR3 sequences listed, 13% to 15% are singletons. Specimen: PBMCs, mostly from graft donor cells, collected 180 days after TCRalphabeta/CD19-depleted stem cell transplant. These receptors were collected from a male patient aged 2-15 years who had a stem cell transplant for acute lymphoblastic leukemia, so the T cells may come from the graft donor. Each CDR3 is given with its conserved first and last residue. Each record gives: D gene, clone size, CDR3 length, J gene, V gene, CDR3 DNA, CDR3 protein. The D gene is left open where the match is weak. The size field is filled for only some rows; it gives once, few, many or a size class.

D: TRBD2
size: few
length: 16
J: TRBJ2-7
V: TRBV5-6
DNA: TGTGCCAGCAGCTCCTCGGGGGGTCGGAGCTCCTACGAGCAGTACTTC
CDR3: CASSSSGGRSSYEQYF

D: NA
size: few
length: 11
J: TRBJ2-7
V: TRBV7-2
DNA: TGTGCCAGCAGCTTGAAGACCGTGCAGTACTTC
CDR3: CASSLKTVQYF

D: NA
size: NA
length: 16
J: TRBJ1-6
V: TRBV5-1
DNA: TGCGCCAGCAGCTTGGGGAGGGACCTCGGTTTTTCACCCCTCCACTTT
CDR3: CASSLGRDLGFSPLHF

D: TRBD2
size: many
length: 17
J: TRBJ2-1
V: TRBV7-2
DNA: TGTGCCAGCAGCTTAGCGTTTTTAGGACTAGGTCGGAATGAGCAGTTCTTC
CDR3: CASSLAFLGLGRNEQFF

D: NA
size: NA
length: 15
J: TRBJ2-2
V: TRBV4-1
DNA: TGCGCCAGCAGCCATGGCTGGGGAGACACCGGGGAGCTGTTTTTT
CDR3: CASSHGWGDTGELFF

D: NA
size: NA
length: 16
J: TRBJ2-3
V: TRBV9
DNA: TGTGCCAGCAGCGCCACGCCCAAGATCCGCGCAGATACGCAGTATTTT
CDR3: CASSATPKIRADTQYF

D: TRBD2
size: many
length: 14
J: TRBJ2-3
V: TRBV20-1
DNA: TGCAGTGCCGGGAGGGCGTTCCCCACAGATACGCAGTATTTT
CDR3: CSAGRAFPTDTQYF

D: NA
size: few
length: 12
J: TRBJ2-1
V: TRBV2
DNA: TGTGCCAGCAGTGCAGACAGATTAGGGCAGTTCTTC
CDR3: CASSADRLGQFF

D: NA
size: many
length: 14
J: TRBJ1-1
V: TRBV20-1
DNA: TGCAGTGCTAGAGATAGGAGGAGTCCCACTGAAGCTTTCTTT
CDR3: CSARDRRSPTEAFF

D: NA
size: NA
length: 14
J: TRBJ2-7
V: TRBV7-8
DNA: TGTGCCAGCGGGGCAGAGGGGGGCTCCTACGAGCAGTACTTC
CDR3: CASGAEGGSYEQYF

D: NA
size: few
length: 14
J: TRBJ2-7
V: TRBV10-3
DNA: TGTGCCATCAGCCCAGTGAGAGTTACCTACGAGCAGTACTTC
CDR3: CAISPVRVTYEQYF

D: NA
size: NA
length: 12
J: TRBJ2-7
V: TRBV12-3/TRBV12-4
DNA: TGTGCCAGCAGTTTTGGCAGGCGGGAGCAGTACTTC
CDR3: CASSFGRREQYF

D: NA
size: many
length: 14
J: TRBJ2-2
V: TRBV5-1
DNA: TGCGCCAGCGCGAGGAGCGCGAACACCGGGGAGCTGTTTTTT
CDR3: CASARSANTGELFF

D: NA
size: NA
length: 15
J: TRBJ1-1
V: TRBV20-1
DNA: TGCAGTGCTACCGGACACAGGACCGTGAACACTGAAGCTTTCTTT
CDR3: CSATGHRTVNTEAFF

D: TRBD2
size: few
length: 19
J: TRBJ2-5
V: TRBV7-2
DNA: TGTGCCAGCAGCTTAGTGCCCCGGGGTAGCGGGAGGGCCGGGGAGACCCAGTACTTC
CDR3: CASSLVPRGSGRAGETQYF

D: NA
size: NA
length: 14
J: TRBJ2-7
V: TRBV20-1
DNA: TGCAGTGCCATCTCCAGGGTTAAGTCCTACGAGCAGTGCTTC
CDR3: CSAISRVKSYEQCF

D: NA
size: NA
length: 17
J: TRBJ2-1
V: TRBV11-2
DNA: TGTGCCAGCAGCGAAGGGGCCCCCCGTAGCTCCTACAATGAGCAGTTCTTC
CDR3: CASSEGAPRSSYNEQFF

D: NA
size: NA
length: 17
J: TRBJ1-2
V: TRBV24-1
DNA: TGTGCCACCAGTGACCATGATCGAATCGGGCCTAACTATGGCTACACCTTC
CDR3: CATSDHDRIGPNYGYTF

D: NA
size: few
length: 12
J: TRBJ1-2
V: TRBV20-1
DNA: TGCAGTGCTCCCCTATCGAGCTATGGCTACACCTTC
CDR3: CSAPLSSYGYTF

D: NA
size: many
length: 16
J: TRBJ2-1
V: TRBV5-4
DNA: TGTGCCAGCAGCCCTGGTACGGATTCCTCCTACAATGAGCAGTTCTTC
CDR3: CASSPGTDSSYNEQFF

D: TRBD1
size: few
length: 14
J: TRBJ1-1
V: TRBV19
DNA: TGTGCCAGTAGGATCGGACAGGGGGTTTCAGAAGCTTTCTTT
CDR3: CASRIGQGVSEAFF

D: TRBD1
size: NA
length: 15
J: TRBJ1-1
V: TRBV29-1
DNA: TGCAGCGCCCACCCGAGGAGACAGGGAATCGCTGAAGCTTTCTTT
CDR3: CSAHPRRQGIAEAFF

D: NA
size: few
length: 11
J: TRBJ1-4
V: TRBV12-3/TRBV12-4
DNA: TGTGCCAGCAGGCTACCAGAAAAACTGTTTTTT
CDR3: CASRLPEKLFF

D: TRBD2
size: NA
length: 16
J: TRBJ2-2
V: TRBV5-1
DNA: TGCGCCAGCAGCCCCTCTAGCGGGAGCAGGTCCGGGGAGCTGTTTTTT
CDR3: CASSPSSGSRSGELFF

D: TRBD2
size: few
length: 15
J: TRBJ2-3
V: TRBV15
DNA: TGTGCCACCAGCAGAGAGGGCGGGGGAACAGATACGCAGTATTTT
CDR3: CATSREGGGTDTQYF